The source of this TCR beta chain is a study of blood T cells in healthy people across ages. The authors ran a second PCR of roughly 6 to 12 cycles using a sample-barcoded 5' primer and a J-beta primer mix. Each CDR3 protein is one row after TCRdb ran MiXCR on the 5' RACE reads. The table records roughly 800,000 distinct CDR3 sequences, around a quarter of them present only once. These same data were also listed under a study on T cells of mothers and their children.

The receptor was derived from a boy aged 5-17 years in good health. The sample was blood.

The CDR3 DNA reads as TGTGCCAGCAGTTCCAACCGGGCCTTAAAAGATACGCAGTATTTT. Its translation: CASSSNRALKDTQYF. The chain links TRBV7-9 to TRBJ2-3; unclear D gene. The V end was cut by 6 bases, the J end by 5 bases, with 18 bases between. The CDR3 spans 15 residues. CDR1 is SEHNR and CDR2 is FQNEAQ in the germline V gene (reference sequence).